This T cell receptor (beta chain) was documented in a study of blood T cell repertoires in COVID-19. Study overall: Donors in the United States, Italy and Spain gave samples during acute or convalescent COVID-19. T cells, B-cell-depleted T cells, or PBMCs provided the cDNA or gDNA that served as material.

Germline CDR1 and CDR2: SGHVS and FNYEAQ. The CDR3 is made up of 19 amino acids. V gave up 2 bases and J gave up 1 base, with 20 bases separating them. Per the authors' pipeline: Estimated nucleated cell counts came from reference gene primer amplification. TCRdb's copy holds only in-frame clones and misses some; the assay was immunoSEQ multiplex PCR. V, J and clone size are taken as reported in that table, and D and trimming were inferred from the DNA itself. The sample lists 93,000 or so clones; less than 90% were seen once. The V call is TRBV7-6, the J call TRBJ2-2; a weak D match, TRBD2 (5 bases). This receptor was obtained from a human donor in a cohort sampled during active COVID-19. The sequenced sample was peripheral blood. CDR3 DNA: TGTGCCAGCAGCTTATTCCCGGTGATAGCGCAACAGAACACCGGGGAGCTGTTTTTT. Protein product: CASSLFPVIAQQNTGELFF. The full variable domain, rest sourced from reference TRBV7-6 and TRBJ2-2, is GAGVSQSPRYKVTKRGQDVALRCDPISGHVSLYWYRQALGQGPEFLTYFNYEAQQDKSGLPNDRFSAERPEGSISTLTIQRTEQRDSAMYRCASSLFPVIAQQNTGELFFGEGSRLTVL.